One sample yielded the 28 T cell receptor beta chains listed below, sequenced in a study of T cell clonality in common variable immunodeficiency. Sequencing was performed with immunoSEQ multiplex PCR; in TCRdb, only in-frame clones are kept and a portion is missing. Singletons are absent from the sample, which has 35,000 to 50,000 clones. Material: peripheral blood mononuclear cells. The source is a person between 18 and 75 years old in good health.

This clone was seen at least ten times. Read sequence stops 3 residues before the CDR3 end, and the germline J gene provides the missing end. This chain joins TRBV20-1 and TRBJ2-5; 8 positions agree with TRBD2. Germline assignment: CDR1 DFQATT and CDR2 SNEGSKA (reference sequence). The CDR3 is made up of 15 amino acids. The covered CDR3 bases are TGCAGCGCTTCCCGCGGGGCGGGAGGAGGGGAGACC. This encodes CSASRGAGGGET. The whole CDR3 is CSASRGAGGGETQYF.

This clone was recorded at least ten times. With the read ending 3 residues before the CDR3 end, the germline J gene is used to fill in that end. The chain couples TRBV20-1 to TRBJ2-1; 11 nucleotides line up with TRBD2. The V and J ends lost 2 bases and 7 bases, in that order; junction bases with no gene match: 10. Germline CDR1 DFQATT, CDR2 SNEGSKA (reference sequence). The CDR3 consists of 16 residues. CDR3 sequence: CSARPRTSGSLNEQFF. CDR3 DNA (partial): TGCAGTGCTAGACCGCGAACTAGCGGGAGTTTGAATGAG.

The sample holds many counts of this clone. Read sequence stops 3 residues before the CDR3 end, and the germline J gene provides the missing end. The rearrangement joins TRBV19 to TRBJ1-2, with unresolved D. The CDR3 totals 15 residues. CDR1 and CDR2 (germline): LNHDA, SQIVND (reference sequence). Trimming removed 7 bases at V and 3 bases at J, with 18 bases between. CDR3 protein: CASIPQAPNDYGYTF. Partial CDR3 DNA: TGTGCCAGTATTCCCCAGGCCCCGAATGACTATGGC.

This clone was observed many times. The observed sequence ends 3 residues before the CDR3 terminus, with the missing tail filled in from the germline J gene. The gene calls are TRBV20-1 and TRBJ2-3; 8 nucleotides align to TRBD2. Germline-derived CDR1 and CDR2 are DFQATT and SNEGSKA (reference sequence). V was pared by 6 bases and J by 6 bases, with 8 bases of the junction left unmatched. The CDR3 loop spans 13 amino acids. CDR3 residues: CSAPRGLVDTQYF. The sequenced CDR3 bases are TGCAGTGCCCCCCGGGGACTAGTGGATACG.

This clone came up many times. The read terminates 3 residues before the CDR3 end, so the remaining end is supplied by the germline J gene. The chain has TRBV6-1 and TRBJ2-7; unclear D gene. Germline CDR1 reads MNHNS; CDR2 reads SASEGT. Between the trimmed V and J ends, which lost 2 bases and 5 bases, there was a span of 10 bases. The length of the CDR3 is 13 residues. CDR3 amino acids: CASSENVVDEQYF. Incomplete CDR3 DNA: TGTGCCAGCAGTGAAAATGTAGTGGACGAG.

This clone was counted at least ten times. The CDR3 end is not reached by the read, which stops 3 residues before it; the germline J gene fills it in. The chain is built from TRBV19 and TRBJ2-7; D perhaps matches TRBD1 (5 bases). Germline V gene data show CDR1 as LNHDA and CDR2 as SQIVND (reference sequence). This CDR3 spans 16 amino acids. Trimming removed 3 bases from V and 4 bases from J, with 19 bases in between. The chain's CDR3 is CASSMQGVNPRYEQYF. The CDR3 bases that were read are TGTGCCAGTAGTATGCAAGGGGTAAATCCCAGATACGAG.

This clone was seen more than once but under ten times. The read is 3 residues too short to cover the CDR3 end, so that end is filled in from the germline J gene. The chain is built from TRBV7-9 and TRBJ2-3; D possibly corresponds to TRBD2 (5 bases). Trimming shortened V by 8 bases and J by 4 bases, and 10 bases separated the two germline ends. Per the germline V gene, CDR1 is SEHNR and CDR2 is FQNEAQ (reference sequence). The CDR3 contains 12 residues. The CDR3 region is CASRGESDTQYF. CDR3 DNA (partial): TGTGCCAGCCGGGGAGAGTCAGATACG.

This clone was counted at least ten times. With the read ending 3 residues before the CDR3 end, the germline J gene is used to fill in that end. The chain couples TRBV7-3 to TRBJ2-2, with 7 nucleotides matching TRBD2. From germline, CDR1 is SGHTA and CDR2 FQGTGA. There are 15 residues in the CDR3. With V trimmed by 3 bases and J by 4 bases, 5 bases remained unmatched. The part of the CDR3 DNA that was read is TGTGCCAGCAGCTTGTTAGCGGGCTCCACCGGGGAG. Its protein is CASSLLAGSTGE. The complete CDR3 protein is CASSLLAGSTGELFF.

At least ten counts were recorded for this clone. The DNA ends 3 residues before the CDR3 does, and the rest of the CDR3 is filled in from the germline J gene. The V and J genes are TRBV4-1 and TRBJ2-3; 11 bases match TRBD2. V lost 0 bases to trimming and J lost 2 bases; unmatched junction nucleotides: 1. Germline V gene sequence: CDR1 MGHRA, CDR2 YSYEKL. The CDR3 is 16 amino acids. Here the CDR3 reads CASSQETSGNTDTQYF. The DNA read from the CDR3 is TGCGCCAGCAGCCAAGAGACTAGCGGGAACACAGATACG.

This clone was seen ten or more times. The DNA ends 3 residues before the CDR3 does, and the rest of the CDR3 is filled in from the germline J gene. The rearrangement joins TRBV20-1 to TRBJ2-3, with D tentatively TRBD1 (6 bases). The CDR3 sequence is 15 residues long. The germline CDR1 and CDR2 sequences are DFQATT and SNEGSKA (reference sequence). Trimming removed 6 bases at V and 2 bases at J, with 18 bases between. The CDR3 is CSATGTPQDTDTQYF. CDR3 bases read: TGCAGTGCCACCGGGACACCTCAAGACACAGATACG.

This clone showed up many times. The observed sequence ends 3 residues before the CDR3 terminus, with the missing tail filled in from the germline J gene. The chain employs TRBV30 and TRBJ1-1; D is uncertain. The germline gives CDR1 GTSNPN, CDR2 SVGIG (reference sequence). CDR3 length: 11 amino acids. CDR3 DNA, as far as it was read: TGTGCCTGGAGTGTTGAGCGGGAA. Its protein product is CAWSVERE. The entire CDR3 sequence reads CAWSVEREAFF. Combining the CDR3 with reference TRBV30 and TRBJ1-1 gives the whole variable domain SQTIHQWPATLVQPVGSPLSLECTVEGTSNPNLYWYRQAAGRGLQLLFYSVGIGQISSEVPQNLSASRPQDRQFILSSKKLLLSDSGFYLCAWSVEREAFFGQGTRLTVV.

This CDR3 is CASSIAGTGELFF. The part of the CDR3 DNA that was read is TGTGCCAGTAGTATAGCGGGCACCGGGGAG. The V gene is TRBV19, the J gene TRBJ2-2; D is unclear. From the germline J gene comes the end of the CDR3, since the read stops 3 residues before it. The germline CDR1 and CDR2 sequences are LNHDA and SQIVND (reference sequence). V shed 1 base and J shed 4 bases, with 4 bases lying between them. This CDR3 comprises 13 residues.

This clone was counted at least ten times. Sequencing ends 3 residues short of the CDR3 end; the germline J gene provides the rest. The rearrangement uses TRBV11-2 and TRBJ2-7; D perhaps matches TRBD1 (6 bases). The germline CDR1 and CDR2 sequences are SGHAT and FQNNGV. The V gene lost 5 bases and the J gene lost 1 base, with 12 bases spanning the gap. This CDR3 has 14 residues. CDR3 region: CASSPPGQSYEQYF. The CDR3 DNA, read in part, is TGTGCCAGCAGCCCCCCAGGACAGTCCTACGAG.

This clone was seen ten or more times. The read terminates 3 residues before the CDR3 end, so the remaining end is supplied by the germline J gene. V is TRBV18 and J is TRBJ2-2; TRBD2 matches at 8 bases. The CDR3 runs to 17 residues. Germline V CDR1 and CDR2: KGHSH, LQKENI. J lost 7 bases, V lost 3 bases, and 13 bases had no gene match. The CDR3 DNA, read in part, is TGTGCCAGCTCACCGACGGCGGTAGCGGGATCGGGCGGGGAG. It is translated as CASSPTAVAGSGGE. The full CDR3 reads CASSPTAVAGSGGELFF.

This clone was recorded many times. This chain's CDR3 is CASSPQPSSDTQYF. CDR3 bases read: TGCGCCAGCAGCCCACAACCTAGTTCAGATACG. This chain connects TRBV5-1 to TRBJ2-3; D is unresolved. The read terminates 3 residues ahead of where the CDR3 ends, so the germline J gene completes it. The ends were cut back, 4 bases at V and 4 bases at J, with 13 bases in the middle. The CDR3 is 14 residues long. Germline CDR1 SGHRS, CDR2 YFSETQ.

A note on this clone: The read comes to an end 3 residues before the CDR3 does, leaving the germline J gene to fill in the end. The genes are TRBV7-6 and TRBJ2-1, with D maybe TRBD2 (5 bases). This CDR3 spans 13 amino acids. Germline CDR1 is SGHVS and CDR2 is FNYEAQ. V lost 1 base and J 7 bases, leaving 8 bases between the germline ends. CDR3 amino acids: CASSLEAENEQFF. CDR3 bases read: TGTGCCAGCAGCTTAGAAGCGGAGAATGAG.

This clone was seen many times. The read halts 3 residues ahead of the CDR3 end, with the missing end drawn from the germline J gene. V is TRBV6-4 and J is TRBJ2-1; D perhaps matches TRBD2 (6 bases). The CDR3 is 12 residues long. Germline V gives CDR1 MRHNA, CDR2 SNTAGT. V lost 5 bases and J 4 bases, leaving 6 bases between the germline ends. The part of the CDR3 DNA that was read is TGTGCCAGCAGTCGGGGGTACAATGAG. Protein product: CASSRGYNE. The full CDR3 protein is CASSRGYNEQFF.

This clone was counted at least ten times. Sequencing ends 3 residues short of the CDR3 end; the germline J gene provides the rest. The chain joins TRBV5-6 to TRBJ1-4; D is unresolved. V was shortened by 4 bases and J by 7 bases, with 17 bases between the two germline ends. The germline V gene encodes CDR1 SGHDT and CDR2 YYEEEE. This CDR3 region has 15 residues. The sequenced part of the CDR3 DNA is TGTGCCAGCAGCCCGCCCTTGACCGCGGGTGAAAAA. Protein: CASSPPLTAGEK. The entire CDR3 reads CASSPPLTAGEKLFF.

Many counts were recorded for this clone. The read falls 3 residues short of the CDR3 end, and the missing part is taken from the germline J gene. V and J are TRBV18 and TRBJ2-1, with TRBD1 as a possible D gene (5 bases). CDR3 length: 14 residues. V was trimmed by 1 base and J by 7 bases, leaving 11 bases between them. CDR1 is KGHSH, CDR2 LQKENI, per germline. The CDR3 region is CASSPQSRDNEQFF. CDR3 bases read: TGTGCCAGCTCACCACAGTCCAGGGATAATGAG.

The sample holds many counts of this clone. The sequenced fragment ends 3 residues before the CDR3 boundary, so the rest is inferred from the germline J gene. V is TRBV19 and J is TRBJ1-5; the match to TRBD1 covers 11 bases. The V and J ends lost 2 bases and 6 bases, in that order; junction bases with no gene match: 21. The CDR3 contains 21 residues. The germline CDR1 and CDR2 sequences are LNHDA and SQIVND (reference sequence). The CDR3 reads CASSISAVPWEGQGEGQPQHF. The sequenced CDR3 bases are TGTGCCAGTAGTATATCAGCCGTTCCATGGGAGGGACAGGGGGAAGGTCAGCCC. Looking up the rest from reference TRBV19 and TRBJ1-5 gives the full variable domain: DGGITQSPKYLFRKEGQNVTLSCEQNLNHDAMYWYRQDPGQGLRLIYYSQIVNDFQKGDIAEGYSVSREKKESFPLTVTSAQKNPTAFYLCASSISAVPWEGQGEGQPQHFGDGTRLSIL.

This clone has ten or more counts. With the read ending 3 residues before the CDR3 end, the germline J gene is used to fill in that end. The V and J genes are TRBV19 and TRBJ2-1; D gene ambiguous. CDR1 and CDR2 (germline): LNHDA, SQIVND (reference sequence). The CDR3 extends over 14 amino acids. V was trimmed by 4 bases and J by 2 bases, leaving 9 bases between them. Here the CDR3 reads CASSTGVTYNEQFF. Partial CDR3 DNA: TGTGCCAGTAGTACGGGTGTTACCTACAATGAG.

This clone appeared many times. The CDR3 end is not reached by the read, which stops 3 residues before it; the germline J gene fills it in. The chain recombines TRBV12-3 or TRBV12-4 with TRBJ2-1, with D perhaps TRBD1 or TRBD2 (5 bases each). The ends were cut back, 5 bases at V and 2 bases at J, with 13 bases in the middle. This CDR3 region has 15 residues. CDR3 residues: CASSEGSGTYNEQFF. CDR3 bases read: TGTGCCAGCAGTGAGGGGAGTGGGACCTACAATGAG.

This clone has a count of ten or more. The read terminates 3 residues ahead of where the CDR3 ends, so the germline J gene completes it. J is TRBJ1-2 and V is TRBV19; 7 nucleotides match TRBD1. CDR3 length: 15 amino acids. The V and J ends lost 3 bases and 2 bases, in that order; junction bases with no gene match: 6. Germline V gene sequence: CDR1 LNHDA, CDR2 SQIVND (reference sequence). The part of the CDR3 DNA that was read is TGTGCCAGTAGTATGGGGGACAGCAAAAACTATGGC. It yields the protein CASSMGDSKNYG. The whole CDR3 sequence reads CASSMGDSKNYGYTF.

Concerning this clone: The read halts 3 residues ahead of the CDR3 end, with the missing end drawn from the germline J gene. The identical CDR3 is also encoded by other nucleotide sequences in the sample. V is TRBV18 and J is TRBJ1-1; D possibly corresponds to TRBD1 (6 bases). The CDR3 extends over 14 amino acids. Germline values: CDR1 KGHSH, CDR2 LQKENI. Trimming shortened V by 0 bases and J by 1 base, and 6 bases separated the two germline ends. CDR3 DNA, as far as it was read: TGTGCCAGCTCACCACCGACAGGGAACACTGAA. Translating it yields CASSPPTGNTE. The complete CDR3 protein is CASSPPTGNTEAFF.

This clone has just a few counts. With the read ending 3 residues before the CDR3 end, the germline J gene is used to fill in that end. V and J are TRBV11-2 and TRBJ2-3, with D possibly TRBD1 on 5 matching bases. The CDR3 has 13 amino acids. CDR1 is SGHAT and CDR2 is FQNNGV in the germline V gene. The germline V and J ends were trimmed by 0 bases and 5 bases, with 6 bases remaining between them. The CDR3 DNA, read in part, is TGTGCCAGCAGCTTAGATAGGGGAGATACG. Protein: CASSLDRGDT. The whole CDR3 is CASSLDRGDTQYF.

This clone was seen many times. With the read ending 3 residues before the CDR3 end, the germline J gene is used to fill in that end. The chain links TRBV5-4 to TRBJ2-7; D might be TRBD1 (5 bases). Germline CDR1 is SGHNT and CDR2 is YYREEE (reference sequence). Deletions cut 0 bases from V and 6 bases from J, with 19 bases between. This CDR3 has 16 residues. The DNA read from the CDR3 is TGTGCCAGCAGCTTGGTTGGCGGCAGGGTGGTGTCCGAG. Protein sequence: CASSLVGGRVVSE. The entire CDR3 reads CASSLVGGRVVSEQYF.

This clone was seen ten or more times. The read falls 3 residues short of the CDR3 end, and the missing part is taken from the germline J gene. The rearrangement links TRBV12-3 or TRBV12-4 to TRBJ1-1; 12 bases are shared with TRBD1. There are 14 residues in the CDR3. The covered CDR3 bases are TGTGCCAGCAGTCCCTCGGGACAGGGGGCTGCG. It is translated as CASSPSGQGAA. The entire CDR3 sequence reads CASSPSGQGAAAFF.

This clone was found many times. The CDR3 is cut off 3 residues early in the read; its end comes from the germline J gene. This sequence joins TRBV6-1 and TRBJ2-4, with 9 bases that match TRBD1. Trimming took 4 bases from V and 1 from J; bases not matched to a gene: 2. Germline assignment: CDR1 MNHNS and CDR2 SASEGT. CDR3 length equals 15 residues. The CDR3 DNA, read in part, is TGTGCCAGCAGTGGACAGGGGGGTGCCAAAAACATT. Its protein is CASSGQGGAKNI. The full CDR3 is CASSGQGGAKNIQYF.